Below are 26 T cell receptor beta chains sequenced from a single sample in a study of blood T cell repertoires in COVID-19. Assay used: immunoSEQ multiplex PCR; TCRdb lists only in-frame clones, some missing. The sample has over 85,000 clones, around 82% seen once. The material sequenced was peripheral blood. The receptors come from an older woman with acute or convalescent COVID-19.

The chain links TRBV5-6 to TRBJ2-1, with D possibly TRBD2 on 5 matching bases. CDR1 is SGHDT, CDR2 YYEEEE, per germline. The CDR3 covers 18 residues. The ends were cut back, 1 base at V and 0 bases at J, with 17 bases in the middle. The CDR3: CASSLPGIGVSSYNEQFF. In nucleotides, the CDR3 is TGTGCCAGCAGCTTGCCGGGGATCGGGGTCAGCTCCTACAATGAGCAGTTCTTC.

The CDR3 DNA reads TGTGCCAGCAGTAGGAGGGATGAGCAGTTCTTC. Protein product: CASSRRDEQFF. The genes are TRBV11-2 and TRBJ2-1, with D possibly TRBD2 on 6 matching bases. The CDR3 length is 11 residues. Deletions cut 6 bases from V and 8 bases from J, with 8 bases between. Germline values: CDR1 SGHAT, CDR2 FQNNGV.

This chain connects TRBV7-9 to TRBJ1-1; 7 bases match TRBD1. In germline, CDR1 is SEHNR, CDR2 FQNEAQ (reference sequence). The CDR3 runs to 18 residues. V was clipped by 5 bases and J by 1 base; unmatched bases: 16. The CDR3, as DNA: TGTGCCAGCAGCCACCGGGACAGAAGGGGGGACCCGAACACTGAAGCTTTCTTT. This encodes CASSHRDRRGDPNTEAFF.

The chain joins TRBV29-1 to TRBJ2-5, with D possibly matching TRBD2 (7 bases). Germline-derived CDR1 and CDR2 are SQVTM and ANQGSEA. The CDR3 consists of 13 residues. V was cut by 2 bases and J by 10 bases, with 17 bases left in between. CDR3 bases: TGCAGCGTTGAATGGGGGGGGCGGAGGGGCCAGTACTTC. This encodes CSVEWGGRRGQYF.

The gene calls are TRBV12-3 or TRBV12-4 and TRBJ2-3; TRBD1 is a possible D gene (6 bases). This CDR3 comprises 12 residues. V shed 4 bases and J shed 5 bases, with 7 bases lying between them. This CDR3 is CASSSRGDTQYF. CDR3 nucleotide sequence: TGTGCCAGCAGTTCCAGGGGAGATACGCAGTATTTT.

The gene calls are TRBV7-6 and TRBJ2-1; D uncertain. Germline CDR1 and CDR2: SGHVS and FNYEAQ. V lost 5 bases, J lost 8 bases, and 19 bases lay in between. This CDR3 spans 15 amino acids. As DNA, the CDR3 is TGTGCCAGCAGCCCCGTTGTCTTACCTCAGGATGAGCAGTTCTTC. Encoded protein: CASSPVVLPQDEQFF.

The chain couples TRBV4-1 to TRBJ2-7; tentatively, D is TRBD2 (6 bases). The V end was cut by 2 bases, the J end by 5 bases, with 16 bases between. This CDR3 region has 15 residues. CDR1 is MGHRA, CDR2 YSYEKL, per germline. The CDR3 reads CASSQMGLILDEQYF. The CDR3 DNA sequence: TGCGCCAGCAGCCAAATGGGACTTATTTTGGACGAGCAGTACTTC.

The chain is built from TRBV6-1 and TRBJ1-6; a weak D match, TRBD1 (6 bases). The V gene's germline CDR1 is MNHNS and CDR2 SASEGT. This CDR3 has 13 amino acids. Trimming pared 1 base from V and 18 bases from J, leaving 16 bases between. The CDR3: CASSEVQGTAPHF. The CDR3 nucleotides are TGTGCCAGCAGTGAAGTCCAGGGGACGGCCCCCCACTTT.

The chain is built from TRBV19 and TRBJ1-5; D uncertain. Germline V gives CDR1 LNHDA, CDR2 SQIVND (reference sequence). The V end lost 7 bases, the J end lost 4 bases, and 14 bases lay between the germline ends. The CDR3 spans 14 residues. In DNA, the CDR3 is TGTGCCAGTACCTCCTATCCGGGGAATCAGCCCCAGCATTTT. It is translated as CASTSYPGNQPQHF.

This clone occurred once. The chain employs TRBV18 and TRBJ1-5; D gene uncertain. Trimming took off 4 bases at V and 4 bases at J, with 8 bases between the two ends. Germline CDR1 and CDR2: KGHSH and LQKENI. The CDR3 runs 13 residues. As DNA, the CDR3 is TGTGCCAGCTCACGGGCGCAAAATCAGCCCCAGCATTTT. The encoded protein is CASSRAQNQPQHF.

This clone has just one count. The chain uses TRBV24-1 and TRBJ2-1; possibly TRBD1 for D (5 bases). The germline V gene encodes CDR1 KGHDR and CDR2 SFDVKD. Trimming stripped 8 bases from V and 8 bases from J, with 9 bases between. CDR3 size: 11 residues. Here the CDR3 DNA reads TGTGCCACCACCAGGGATGATGAGCAGTTCTTC. It translates to CATTRDDEQFF.

This chain joins TRBV30 and TRBJ1-6; D unclear. V lost 8 bases and J lost 12, with 11 bases in between. Germline V gives CDR1 GTSNPN, CDR2 SVGIG (reference sequence). This CDR3 comprises 10 residues. CDR3 DNA sequence: TGTGCCCTGGGAGGGAGACCCCTCCACTTT. Translation gives CALGGRPLHF.

This chain links TRBV7-3 with TRBJ2-1; no firm D call. Germline CDR1 and CDR2: SGHTA and FQGTGA. V was cut by 1 base and J by 6 bases, with 10 bases left in between. The CDR3 length is 14 residues. CDR3 nucleotide sequence: TGTGCCAGCAGCTTAAGTGGCGGTCCCAATGAGCAGTTCTTC. Translation: CASSLSGGPNEQFF.

The chain has TRBV28 and TRBJ1-1; possibly TRBD1 for D (5 bases). The V end lost 6 bases, the J end lost 5 bases, and 16 bases lay between the germline ends. The CDR3 covers 14 residues. Germline values: CDR1 MDHEN, CDR2 SYDVKM. This chain's CDR3 is CASSPTAGRTEAFF. The DNA of the CDR3 is TGTGCCAGCAGCCCAACGGCGGGACGGACTGAAGCTTTCTTT.

This clone has only a few counts. This chain connects TRBV29-1 to TRBJ1-3; 9 bases match TRBD1. V gave up 6 bases and J gave up 4 bases; unmatched junction bases: 4. Germline-derived CDR1 and CDR2 are SQVTM and ANQGSEA. This CDR3 contains 13 residues. The CDR3 reads CSVSGQGGNTIYF. The DNA of the CDR3 is TGCAGCGTATCGGGACAGGGAGGAAACACCATATATTTT.

The chain uses TRBV7-2 and TRBJ2-7, with a possible D match to TRBD1 (5 bases). Germline assignment: CDR1 SGHTA and CDR2 FQGNSA. V was pared by 2 bases and J by 4 bases, with 15 bases between. This CDR3 has 15 residues. The CDR3 nucleotides read TGTGCCAGCAGCTTATACGACAGCGAATCTTACGAGCAGTACTTC. It translates to CASSLYDSESYEQYF.

The chain couples TRBV9 to TRBJ1-6; D not resolved. Germline V gives CDR1 SGDLS, CDR2 YYNGEE. Trimming removed 4 bases from V and 0 bases from J, with 14 bases in between. CDR3 length: 17 residues. CDR3 sequence: CASSRDDSSSYNSPLHF. In nucleotides, the CDR3 is TGTGCCAGCAGCAGAGACGACTCAAGCTCCTATAATTCACCCCTCCACTTT. The whole variable domain, remainder taken from reference TRBV9 and TRBJ1-6, is DSGVTQTPKHLITATGQRVTLRCSPRSGDLSVYWYQQSLDQGLQFLIQYYNGEERAKGNILERFSAQQFPDLHSELNLSSLELGDSALYFCASSRDDSSSYNSPLHFGNGTRLTVT.

The V and J genes are TRBV28 and TRBJ1-1, with D perhaps matching TRBD1 (6 bases). V dropped 5 bases and J dropped 0 bases, with 13 bases sitting between them. The V gene's germline CDR1 is MDHEN and CDR2 SYDVKM. The CDR3 contains 15 residues. Here the CDR3 reads CASSPLTGVNTEAFF. The CDR3 region has the DNA TGTGCCAGCAGTCCCTTGACAGGCGTGAACACTGAAGCTTTCTTT.

V is TRBV19 and J is TRBJ1-2, with unresolved D. Trimming removed 3 bases from V and 4 bases from J, with 15 bases in between. The germline V gene encodes CDR1 LNHDA and CDR2 SQIVND (reference sequence). This CDR3 region has 15 residues. The CDR3 loop is CASSIFLVHPYGYTF. The DNA for the CDR3 is TGTGCCAGTAGTATTTTCCTGGTACACCCCTATGGCTACACCTTC.

The chain recombines TRBV6-1 with TRBJ1-5; D unclear. This CDR3 is built from 15 residues. Deletions cut 1 base from V and 5 bases from J, with 12 bases between. From germline, CDR1 is MNHNS and CDR2 SASEGT. The CDR3, as DNA: TGTGCCAGCAGTGAAGGAGAGGGCAGACATCAGCCCCAGCATTTT. It encodes CASSEGEGRHQPQHF.

CDR3 loop: CASRPTSLYYNEQFF. The CDR3 nucleotides are TGTGCCAGCAGGCCAACTAGTCTCTACTACAATGAGCAGTTCTTC. The gene calls are TRBV7-9 and TRBJ2-1; D perhaps matches TRBD2 (5 bases). Trimming removed 6 bases at V and 3 bases at J, with 15 bases between. CDR1 and CDR2 from the germline V gene are SEHNR and FQNEAQ (reference sequence). This CDR3 region has 15 residues.

This clone came up a few times. The chain joins TRBV5-4 to TRBJ2-7, with D perhaps TRBD2 (6 bases). The V and J ends lost 3 bases and 2 bases respectively, with 15 bases between them. The CDR3 extends over 15 amino acids. CDR1 SGHNT and CDR2 YYREEE come from the germline V gene (reference sequence). The CDR3 nucleotides read TGTGCCAGCAGCTCTGACCTTGGAGGGGCCTACGAGCAGTACTTC. Protein: CASSSDLGGAYEQYF.

The gene calls are TRBV7-9 and TRBJ2-6; tentatively, D is TRBD2 (5 bases). This CDR3 is 17 amino acids long. V lost 1 base, J lost 0 bases, and 10 bases lay in between. Germline V gene lookup returns CDR1 SEHNR and CDR2 FQNEAQ (reference sequence). DNA of the CDR3: TGTGCCAGCAGCTTAGGGCGGGCCGCCTCTGGGGCCAACGTCCTGACTTTC. It encodes CASSLGRAASGANVLTF.

The chain employs TRBV11-3 and TRBJ2-1; D unclear. Germline values: CDR1 SGHNT, CDR2 YENEEA. The CDR3 spans 14 residues. Trimming removed 1 base from V and 3 bases from J, with 7 bases in between. The CDR3 region has the DNA TGTGCCAGCAGCTTAGGGCCTAGCTACAATGAGCAGTTCTTC. Translating it yields CASSLGPSYNEQFF.

The chain links TRBV7-6 to TRBJ2-5, with TRBD1 identical over 8 bases. This CDR3 has 15 residues. The trim removed 1 base at V and 2 bases at J, leaving 3 bases unmatched. Germline V gene sequence: CDR1 SGHVS, CDR2 FNYEAQ. CDR3 coding DNA: TGTGCCAGCAGCTTAGGACAGGGGAGACAAGAGACCCAGTACTTC. Translated: CASSLGQGRQETQYF.

The chain carries TRBV2 and TRBJ1-2; TRBD1 agrees at 9 bases. The junction had 7 bases not matched to a gene; V was cut back by 7 bases and J by 4 bases. Germline V lookup: CDR1 SNHLY, CDR2 FYNNEI. This CDR3 is 14 amino acids long. This CDR3 reads CASTSGTGSYGYTF. The CDR3 DNA reads as TGTGCCAGCACCTCCGGGACAGGGTCCTATGGCTACACCTTC.